Shown below are 16 T cell receptor beta chains from a single sample sequenced in a study of T cells after yellow fever vaccination. TCRdb processed the 5' RACE reads anew with MiXCR; each CDR3 protein has one entry. The sample lists about 300,000 distinct CDR3 sequences, approximately 10% occurring once. This specimen was CD4+ T cells sorted from PBMCs, taken 5 days after the yellow fever booster vaccination. These receptors came from a young man who received the YFV17D yellow fever vaccine.

In its sample, this clonotype was seen a few times. The chain uses TRBV19 and TRBJ2-7; possible D gene TRBD1, 6 bases. The CDR3 has 12 amino acids. Trimming removed 4 bases from V and 7 bases from J, with 11 bases in between. Germline CDR1 LNHDA, CDR2 SQIVND (reference sequence). CDR3: CASSTQGREQYF. The CDR3 DNA reads as TGTGCCAGTAGTACCCAGGGGAGAGAGCAGTACTTC.

This clonotype was detected only a few times. For the CDR3, the DNA is TGTGCCAGAGAGGGTGGGCCCAATCAGCCCCAGCATTTT. It yields the protein CAREGGPNQPQHF. V is TRBV6-4 and J is TRBJ1-5; unclear D gene. The CDR3 is 13 amino acids. Trimming removed 9 bases at V and 3 bases at J, with 12 bases between. Germline V gene lookup returns CDR1 MRHNA and CDR2 SNTAGT.

This chain's CDR3 is CASSPTRQNTEAFF. CDR3 nucleotides: TGCGCCAGCAGCCCGACCCGGCAGAACACTGAAGCTTTCTTT. The rearrangement uses TRBV5-1 and TRBJ1-1, with D uncertain. CDR3 length equals 14 residues. CDR1 is SGHRS and CDR2 is YFSETQ in the germline V gene. Trimming pared 4 bases from V and 1 base from J, leaving 11 bases between.

The chain couples TRBV2 to TRBJ2-1, with 7 bases lining up with TRBD2. V lost 7 bases and J lost 6; bases outside the gene matches: 6. Germline V gene data show CDR1 as SNHLY and CDR2 as FYNNEI. The CDR3 totals 13 residues. The CDR3 is CASMGTIRNEQFF. The DNA of the CDR3 is TGTGCCAGCATGGGGACTATTCGCAATGAGCAGTTCTTC.

The V and J genes are TRBV20-1 and TRBJ2-7; 14 positions match TRBD2. J lost 7 bases, V lost 0 bases, and 11 bases had no gene match. The germline V gene encodes CDR1 DFQATT and CDR2 SNEGSKA (reference sequence). There are 17 residues in the CDR3. The CDR3 DNA reads TGCAGTGCTAGAGATCGAGGGACTAGCGGGGGCTGGAGGGAGCAGTACGTC. It codes for CSARDRGTSGGWREQYV.

This clonotype showed up many times. The chain has TRBV7-2 and TRBJ2-7, with 9 bases that match TRBD1. Germline CDR1 reads SGHTA; CDR2 reads FQGNSA. V dropped 2 bases and J dropped 1; count of bases not matched to a gene: 3. CDR3 size: 15 residues. The CDR3 spells CASSLYGTGSYEQYF. CDR3 sequence (DNA): TGTGCCAGCAGCTTATACGGGACAGGGTCCTACGAGCAGTACTTC. Variable domain in full (rest from reference TRBV7-2 and TRBJ2-7): GAGVSQSPSNKVTEKGKDVELRCDPISGHTALYWYRQSLGQGLEFLIYFQGNSAPDKSGLPSDRFSAERTGGSVSTLTIQRTQQEDSAVYLCASSLYGTGSYEQYFGPGTRLTVT.

In its sample, this clonotype was seen many times. This chain links TRBV12-3 or TRBV12-4 with TRBJ1-5; no clear D gene. This CDR3 has 13 residues. V was shortened by 2 bases and J by 6 bases, with 8 bases between the two germline ends. CDR3 sequence (DNA): TGTGCCAGCAGTTTAACGGGAGTTCAGCCCCAGCATTTT. This sequence encodes CASSLTGVQPQHF.

The sample holds a few counts of this clonotype. The V gene is TRBV6-2 or TRBV6-3, the J gene TRBJ1-1; 10 positions match TRBD1. CDR1 MNHEY and CDR2 SVGEGT come from the germline V gene. The trim removed 7 bases at V and 6 bases at J, leaving 11 bases unmatched. The CDR3 consists of 15 residues. CDR3 loop: CASTPVGTGASEAFF. The CDR3 bases are TGTGCCAGCACCCCGGTCGGGACAGGGGCTTCTGAAGCTTTCTTT.

The table lists this clonotype with a few counts. The chain combines TRBV4-2 with TRBJ2-3; D is possibly TRBD2 (6 bases). The CDR3 contains 18 residues. Trimming removed 1 base from V and 2 bases from J, with 19 bases in between. In germline, CDR1 is LGHNA, CDR2 YNFKEQ. The CDR3 here is CASSQVLSRGNPTDTQYF. The CDR3 DNA reads TGTGCCAGCAGCCAAGTTCTTTCGCGGGGTAATCCCACAGATACGCAGTATTTT.

A few counts support this clonotype. This chain joins TRBV6-6 and TRBJ2-7; the match to TRBD2 covers 8 bases. The trim removed 4 bases at V and 6 bases at J, leaving 8 bases unmatched. The CDR3 spans 14 residues. Germline CDR1 is MNHNY and CDR2 is SVGAGI (reference sequence). CDR3 loop: CASSSLGLAREQYF. In DNA form, the CDR3 reads TGTGCCAGCAGTTCCCTCGGACTAGCTCGCGAGCAGTACTTC.

The V gene is TRBV7-2, the J gene TRBJ1-2, with D unclear. Germline lookup yields CDR1 SGHTA and CDR2 FQGNSA. Trimming cost V 6 bases and J 8 bases, with 16 bases left between them. The length of the CDR3 is 13 residues. CDR3 DNA sequence: TGTGCCAGCAGATCAAATGGGGAGAGCGGCTACACCTTC. Translation gives CASRSNGESGYTF.

The V and J genes are TRBV6-1 and TRBJ1-4; 12 positions match TRBD1. This CDR3 region has 19 residues. Germline V CDR1 and CDR2: MNHNS, SASEGT. Trimming at V came to 7 bases and at J to 1 base, leaving 13 bases not matched to a gene. CDR3 nucleotides: TGTGCCAGCATTTACCGGGACAGGGGGCCCATAAGAACTAATGAAAAACTGTTTTTT. Translation: CASIYRDRGPIRTNEKLFF.

In this sample, this clonotype turned up a few times. This sequence joins TRBV20-1 and TRBJ2-5, with TRBD1 matching 9 bases. The germline V gene has CDR1 DFQATT and CDR2 SNEGSKA (reference sequence). CDR3 size: 14 residues. V lost 5 bases to trimming and J lost 4 bases; unmatched junction nucleotides: 8. CDR3 DNA: TGCAGTGCTGCAAACAGGGGGCTGGGAGAGACCCAGTACTTC. This codes for CSAANRGLGETQYF.

This clonotype was observed a handful of times. This rearrangement joins TRBV6-6 to TRBJ2-1; 7 nucleotides align to TRBD2. V lost 0 bases to trimming and J lost 10 bases; unmatched junction nucleotides: 3. The CDR3 is 13 residues long. The germline V gene has CDR1 MNHNY and CDR2 SVGAGI (reference sequence). CDR3 DNA: TGTGCCAGCAGTTACTCGATCGGGGGGGAGCAGTTCTTC. As protein: CASSYSIGGEQFF.

The chain joins TRBV15 to TRBJ1-1; TRBD1 might be the D (5 bases). The V gene lost 5 bases and the J gene lost 1 base, with 23 bases spanning the gap. The length of the CDR3 is 18 residues. Germline V gene data show CDR1 as LNHNV and CDR2 as YYDKDF (reference sequence). CDR3 DNA sequence: TGTGCCACCAGCGGCCAAAGGGGTCAGGGAAGTCGGAACACTGAAGCTTTCTTT. This gives the protein CATSGQRGQGSRNTEAFF.

In this sample, this clonotype turned up a few times. The chain links TRBV11-2 to TRBJ2-3; D may be TRBD1 (5 bases). The V end was cut by 5 bases, the J end by 2 bases, with 11 bases between. From germline, CDR1 is SGHAT and CDR2 FQNNGV. The CDR3 consists of 14 residues. The DNA of the CDR3 is TGTGCCAGCAGCCCGGACACATACACAGATACGCAGTATTTT. This translates into CASSPDTYTDTQYF.